Here is one TCR beta chain with its context. Germline and junction disagree at one end, which may indicate a read error. This sample is part of a study of glioma-infiltrating T cells after dendritic cell vaccination. Up to about 2 ug genomic DNA was used for TCRB CDR3 amplification. This table comes from immunoSEQ multiplex PCR, and its TCRdb copy is limited to in-frame clones, with some not included. Of about 90,000 clones in the sample, about 85% were seen once. This sequence was found in a human donor with glioblastoma. This specimen was blood, taken before dendritic cell vaccination.

In nucleotides, the CDR3 is TGCGGAGGGACAGGTAGCACAGATACGCAGTATTTT. It encodes CGGTGSTDTQYF. The chain combines TRBV30 with TRBJ2-3; 8 bases are a match to TRBD1. Per the germline V gene, CDR1 is GTSNPN and CDR2 is SVGIG (reference sequence). The CDR3 consists of 12 residues.